One and the same sample provided the 16 T cell receptor beta chains below, sequenced in a study of identical twins. TCRdb processed the 5' RACE reads anew with MiXCR; each CDR3 protein has one entry. In the table there are about 790,000 distinct CDR3 sequences, over 15% of which are singletons. These same records also appear under a second study, on T cells expressing NK-cell markers.

Sequenced input: PBMCs. Receptors originate from a young woman in good health.

V is TRBV28 and J is TRBJ2-1; 10 positions match TRBD1. The length of the CDR3 is 17 residues. Germline V gene data show CDR1 as MDHEN and CDR2 as SYDVKM. J gave up 3 bases and V 5 bases, and 10 bases lay outside the gene matches. In DNA, the CDR3 is TGTGCCAGCAGTCTCCCCCGCCGGACAGGGGGCTACAATGAGCAGTTCTTC. Amino acids: CASSLPRRTGGYNEQFF. Drawing the rest from reference TRBV28 and TRBJ2-1, the complete variable domain is DVKVTQSSRYLVKRTGEKVFLECVQDMDHENMFWYRQDPGLGLRLIYFSYDVKMKEKGDIPEGYSVSREKKERFSLILESASTNQTSMYLCASSLPRRTGGYNEQFFGPGTRLTVL.

This clonotype was seen only a few times. The gene calls are TRBV5-1 and TRBJ1-2; TRBD1 might be the D (6 bases). Germline lookup yields CDR1 SGHRS and CDR2 YFSETQ. V lost 4 bases to trimming and J lost 8 bases, with 18 bases between them. This CDR3 has 14 amino acids. Here the CDR3 reads CASSADSRGGGYTF. Written as DNA, the CDR3 is TGCGCCAGCAGCGCGGACAGCCGCGGCGGGGGCTACACCTTC.

This clonotype was seen more than once but under ten times. The chain has TRBV7-9 and TRBJ2-3; 11 bases match TRBD1. This CDR3 has 15 amino acids. J was trimmed by 3 bases and V by 5 bases; bases with no gene match: 4. Germline loops: CDR1 SEHNR, CDR2 FQNEAQ (reference sequence). In DNA form, the CDR3 reads TGTGCCAGCAGCGAGGGACAGGGGGTGACAGATACGCAGTATTTT. This gives the protein CASSEGQGVTDTQYF.

The chain recombines TRBV7-2 with TRBJ2-7; the D gene is possibly TRBD1 (6 bases). Germline values: CDR1 SGHTA, CDR2 FQGNSA. V shed 0 bases and J shed 11 bases, with 11 bases lying between them. This CDR3 region has 12 residues. Here the CDR3 reads CASSLAQRGKYF. The CDR3 DNA reads TGTGCCAGCAGCTTAGCGCAAAGGGGGAAGTACTTC.

This chain joins TRBV27 and TRBJ2-1, with a tentative D call TRBD2 (5 bases). The CDR3 has 13 amino acids. Per the germline V gene, CDR1 is MNHEY and CDR2 is SMNVEV (reference sequence). The V gene lost 5 bases and the J gene lost 12 bases, with 17 bases spanning the gap. The CDR3 reads CASSETTGSAQFF. CDR3 nucleotide sequence: TGTGCCAGCAGTGAGACGACGGGGAGCGCGCAGTTCTTC.

In DNA form, the CDR3 reads TGTGCCAGCAGCTCCGGGACGGTCGCTAGCGGGAGCTCGGGACAGACCCAGTACTTC. Its translation: CASSSGTVASGSSGQTQYF. This chain uses TRBV11-2 with TRBJ2-5; TRBD2 agrees at 10 bases. The ends lost 4 bases at V and 6 bases at J; junction bases unmatched: 20. The CDR3 is 19 amino acids. Per the germline V gene, CDR1 is SGHAT and CDR2 is FQNNGV.

Only a few counts were recorded for this clonotype. CDR3 protein: CSVAQGVSSYEQYF. The CDR3 bases are TGCAGCGTGGCACAGGGGGTGAGCTCCTACGAGCAGTACTTC. The chain recombines TRBV29-1 with TRBJ2-7, with 8 bases lining up with TRBD1. The V segment lost 6 bases and the J segment 0 bases; nucleotides outside the gene matches: 7. The CDR3 is made up of 14 amino acids. The germline gives CDR1 SQVTM, CDR2 ANQGSEA.

V and J are TRBV6-1 and TRBJ2-7, with a tentative D call TRBD2 (7 bases). The CDR3 length is 15 residues. V lost 7 bases and J lost 1, with 17 bases in between. Germline CDR1 MNHNS, CDR2 SASEGT. The CDR3 DNA reads TGTGCCAGCACCCCGGGGGGCGGGGGATCCTACGAGCAGTACTTC. It specifies CASTPGGGGSYEQYF.

The chain uses TRBV12-3 or TRBV12-4 and TRBJ2-5, with 7 bases lining up with TRBD1. The J segment lost 9 bases and the V segment lost 6 bases, leaving 10 bases of the junction unmatched. The CDR3 is 13 amino acids. CDR3 coding DNA: TGTGCCAGCAGCTGGGGGCAGGGGGATCCCCAGTACTTC. Translating gives CASSWGQGDPQYF.

This chain uses TRBV29-1 with TRBJ2-2; D not certain. The germline V gene has CDR1 SQVTM and CDR2 ANQGSEA. Trimming left V 5 bases short and J 5 bases short, with 12 bases between. The CDR3 has 13 amino acids. The CDR3 DNA is TGCAGCGTTCAAGGGTCGGTAACCGGGGAGCTGTTTTTT. It codes for CSVQGSVTGELFF.

This clonotype was counted a few times. The rearrangement uses TRBV12-3 or TRBV12-4 and TRBJ2-7; 7 bases are a match to TRBD1. Germline trimming cut 3 bases from V and 7 bases from J; bases unmatched to any gene: 6. The CDR3 runs 13 residues. CDR3 in DNA: TGTGCCAGCAGTTTCGACAGGGCGGAAGAGCAGTACTTC. Its translation: CASSFDRAEEQYF.

The chain employs TRBV5-1 and TRBJ2-7; TRBD1 might be the D (5 bases). Germline lookup yields CDR1 SGHRS and CDR2 YFSETQ. CDR3 size: 16 residues. V was cut by 2 bases and J by 5 bases, with 20 bases left in between. DNA for the CDR3: TGCGCCAGCAGCTTCCAAGGGCCAGGGAAGTCCCACGAGCAGTACTTC. Residues: CASSFQGPGKSHEQYF.

The chain carries TRBV9 and TRBJ2-1; 7 nucleotides line up with TRBD1. Germline assignment: CDR1 SGDLS and CDR2 YYNGEE. The CDR3 extends over 15 amino acids. V shed 4 bases and J 3 bases; nucleotides not matched to a gene: 7. CDR3 nucleotides: TGTGCCAGCAGCCCAGAAGGGGGCAGCTACAATGAGCAGTTCTTC. This gives the protein CASSPEGGSYNEQFF.

This clonotype occurred a few times. The chain combines TRBV20-1 with TRBJ2-3; D possibly uses TRBD1 or TRBD2 (5 bases each). Trimming removed 6 bases at V and 1 base at J, with 11 bases between. Germline CDR1 reads DFQATT; CDR2 reads SNEGSKA (reference sequence). The length of the CDR3 is 13 residues. The CDR3 nucleotides read TGCAGTGCCGCCGGGGCCGGCACAGATACGCAGTATTTT. Amino acids: CSAAGAGTDTQYF.

The chain links TRBV7-8 to TRBJ2-5; no reliable D call. V lost 5 bases and J 0 bases, leaving 10 bases between the germline ends. Germline V CDR1 and CDR2: SGHVS, FQNEAQ. CDR3 length: 14 residues. The DNA of the CDR3 is TGTGCCAGCAGCCCTAGGGCCTACCAAGAGACCCAGTACTTC. Protein: CASSPRAYQETQYF.

The chain is built from TRBV15 and TRBJ2-7; unclear D gene. This CDR3 contains 16 residues. Germline values: CDR1 LNHNV, CDR2 YYDKDF (reference sequence). Trimming cost V 0 bases and J 2 bases, with 14 bases left between them. CDR3 DNA sequence: TGTGCCACCAGCAGAGATCTATCCTCGGCCGCCTACGAGCAGTACTTC. Translating gives CATSRDLSSAAYEQYF.